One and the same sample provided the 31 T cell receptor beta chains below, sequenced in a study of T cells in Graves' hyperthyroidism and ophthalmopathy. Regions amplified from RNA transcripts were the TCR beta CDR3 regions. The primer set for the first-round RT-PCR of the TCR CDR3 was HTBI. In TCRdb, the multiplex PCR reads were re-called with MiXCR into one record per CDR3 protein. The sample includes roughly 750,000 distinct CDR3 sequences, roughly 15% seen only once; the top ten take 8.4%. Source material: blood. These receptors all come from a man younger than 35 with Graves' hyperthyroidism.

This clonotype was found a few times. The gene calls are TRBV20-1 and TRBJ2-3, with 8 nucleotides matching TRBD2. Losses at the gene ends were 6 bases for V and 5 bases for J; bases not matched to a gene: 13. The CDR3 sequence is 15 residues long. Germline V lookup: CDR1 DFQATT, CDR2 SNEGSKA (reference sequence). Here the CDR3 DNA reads TGCAGTGCCAAGAGCGGGGGAGGGAGAGTAGATACGCAGTATTTT. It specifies CSAKSGGGRVDTQYF.

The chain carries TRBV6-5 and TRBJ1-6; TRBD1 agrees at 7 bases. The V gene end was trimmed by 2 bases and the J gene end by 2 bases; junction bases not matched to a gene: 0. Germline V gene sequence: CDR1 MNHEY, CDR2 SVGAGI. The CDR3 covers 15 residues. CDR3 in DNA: TGTGCCAGCAGTTACGGGACAGCCTATAATTCACCCCTCCACTTT. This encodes CASSYGTAYNSPLHF.

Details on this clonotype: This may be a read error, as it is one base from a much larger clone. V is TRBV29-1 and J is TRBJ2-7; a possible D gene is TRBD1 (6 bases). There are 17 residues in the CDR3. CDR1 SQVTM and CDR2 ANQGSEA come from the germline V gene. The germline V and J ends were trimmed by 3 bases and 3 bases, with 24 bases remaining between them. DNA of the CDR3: TGCAGCGTTGAGGAAAAGTACTGGGACATAACGATCTACGAGCAGTACTTC. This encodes CSVEEKYWDITIYEQYF.

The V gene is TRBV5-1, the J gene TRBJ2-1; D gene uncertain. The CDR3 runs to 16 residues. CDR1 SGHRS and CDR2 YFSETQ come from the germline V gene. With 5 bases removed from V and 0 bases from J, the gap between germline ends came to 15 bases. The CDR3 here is CASSPASDASYNEQFF. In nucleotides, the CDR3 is TGCGCCAGCAGTCCCGCCTCGGACGCCTCCTACAATGAGCAGTTCTTC.

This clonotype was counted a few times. The CDR3 coding sequence is TGCAGTGCTAGAGATCAGTCGCGGATTAACTATGGCTACACCTTC. Residues: CSARDQSRINYGYTF. This sequence joins TRBV20-1 and TRBJ1-2; D is uncertain. The V end was cut by 0 bases, the J end by 1 base, with 12 bases between. The CDR3 length is 15 residues. In germline, CDR1 is DFQATT, CDR2 SNEGSKA (reference sequence).

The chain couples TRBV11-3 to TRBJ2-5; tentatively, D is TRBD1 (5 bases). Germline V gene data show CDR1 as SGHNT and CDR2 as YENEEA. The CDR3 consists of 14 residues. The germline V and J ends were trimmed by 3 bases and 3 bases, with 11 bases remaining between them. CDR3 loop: CASSFFSREETQYF. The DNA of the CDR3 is TGTGCCAGCAGCTTCTTTTCCAGGGAAGAGACCCAGTACTTC.

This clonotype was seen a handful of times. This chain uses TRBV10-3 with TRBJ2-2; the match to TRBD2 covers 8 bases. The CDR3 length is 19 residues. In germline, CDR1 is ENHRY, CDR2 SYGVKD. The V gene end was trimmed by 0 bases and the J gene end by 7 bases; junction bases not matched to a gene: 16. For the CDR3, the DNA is TGTGCCATCAGTGAGTCAAGCGGGAGAAGCCTCACCGCCTTCGGGGAGCTGTTTTTT. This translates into CAISESSGRSLTAFGELFF.

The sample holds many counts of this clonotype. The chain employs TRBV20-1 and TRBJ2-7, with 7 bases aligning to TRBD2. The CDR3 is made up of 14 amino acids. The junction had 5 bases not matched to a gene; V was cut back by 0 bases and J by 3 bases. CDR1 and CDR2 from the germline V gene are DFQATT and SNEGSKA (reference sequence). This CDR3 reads CSARDLAESYEQYF. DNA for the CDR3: TGCAGTGCTAGAGATCTAGCGGAGAGCTACGAGCAGTACTTC.

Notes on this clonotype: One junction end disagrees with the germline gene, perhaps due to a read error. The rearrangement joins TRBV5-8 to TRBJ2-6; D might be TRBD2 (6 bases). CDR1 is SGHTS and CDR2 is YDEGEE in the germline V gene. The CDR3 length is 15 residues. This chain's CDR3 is CASSLGDSGASVLTF. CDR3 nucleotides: TGTGCCAGCAGCTTGGGGGACTCTGGGGCCAGCGTCCTGACTTTC.

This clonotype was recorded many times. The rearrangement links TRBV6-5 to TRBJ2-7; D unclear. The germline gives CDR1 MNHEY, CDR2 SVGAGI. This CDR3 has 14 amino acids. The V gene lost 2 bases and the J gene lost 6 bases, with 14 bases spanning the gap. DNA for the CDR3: TGTGCCAGCAGTTACCATCGTGGGGTCCCCGAGCAGTACTTC. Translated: CASSYHRGVPEQYF.

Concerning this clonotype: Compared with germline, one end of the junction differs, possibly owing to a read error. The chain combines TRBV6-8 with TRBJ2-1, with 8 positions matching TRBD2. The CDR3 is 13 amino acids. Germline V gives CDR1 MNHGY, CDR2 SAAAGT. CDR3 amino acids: CTSSSLAGNEQFF. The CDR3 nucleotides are TGTACCAGCTCTTCTCTAGCGGGCAATGAGCAGTTCTTC.

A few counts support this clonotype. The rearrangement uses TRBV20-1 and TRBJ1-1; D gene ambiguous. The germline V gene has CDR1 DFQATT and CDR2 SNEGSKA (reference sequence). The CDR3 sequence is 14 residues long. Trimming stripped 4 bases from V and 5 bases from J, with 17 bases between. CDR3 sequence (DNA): TGCAGTGCTAATAATATTGTGGGAAGGACTGAAGCTTTCTTT. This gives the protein CSANNIVGRTEAFF.

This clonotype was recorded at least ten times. The CDR3 bases are TGTGCCAGCAGCTTAGCCCGGGCTTCGCGGTCAGAGACCCAGTACTTC. This gives the protein CASSLARASRSETQYF. V usage is TRBV7-9 and J usage is TRBJ2-5, with D unclear. Germline loops: CDR1 SEHNR, CDR2 FQNEAQ (reference sequence). The length of the CDR3 is 16 residues. V gave up 0 bases and J gave up 4 bases, with 15 bases separating them. The whole variable domain, filled in from reference TRBV7-9 and TRBJ2-5, reads DTGVSQNPRHKITKRGQNVTFRCDPISEHNRLYWYRQTLGQGPEFLTYFQNEAQLEKSRLLSDRFSAERPKGSFSTLEIQRTEQGDSAMYLCASSLARASRSETQYFGPGTRLLVL.

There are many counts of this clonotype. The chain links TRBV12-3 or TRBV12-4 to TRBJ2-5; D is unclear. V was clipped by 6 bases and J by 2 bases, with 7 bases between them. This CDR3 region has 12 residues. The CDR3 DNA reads TGTGCCAGCAGGGCTGTTCAAGAGACCCAGTACTTC. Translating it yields CASRAVQETQYF.

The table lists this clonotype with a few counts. The CDR3 loop is CATSSGPPLETQYF. CDR3 bases: TGTGCCACCTCCAGCGGACCTCCCTTAGAGACCCAGTACTTC. The rearrangement joins TRBV6-1 to TRBJ2-5; perhaps TRBD2 as D (5 bases). The CDR3 consists of 14 residues. The germline gives CDR1 MNHNS, CDR2 SASEGT. V lost 10 bases and J lost 4, with 19 bases in between.

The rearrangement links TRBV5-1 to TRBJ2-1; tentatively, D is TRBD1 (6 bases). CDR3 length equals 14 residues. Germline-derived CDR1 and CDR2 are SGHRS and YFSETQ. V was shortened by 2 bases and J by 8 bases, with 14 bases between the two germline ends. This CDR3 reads CASSLRTENDEQFF. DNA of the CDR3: TGCGCCAGCAGCTTAAGGACAGAAAATGATGAGCAGTTCTTC.

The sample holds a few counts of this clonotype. The CDR3 loop reads CASSTGSPGLGGVQYF. The DNA for the CDR3 is TGTGCCAGCAGCACGGGCAGTCCGGGACTCGGGGGCGTGCAGTACTTC. V gene TRBV7-9 combines with J gene TRBJ2-7, with D perhaps being TRBD1 or TRBD2 (6 bases each). Germline CDR1 reads SEHNR; CDR2 reads FQNEAQ (reference sequence). Trimming took off 5 bases at V and 9 bases at J, with 26 bases between the two ends. The CDR3 length is 16 residues.

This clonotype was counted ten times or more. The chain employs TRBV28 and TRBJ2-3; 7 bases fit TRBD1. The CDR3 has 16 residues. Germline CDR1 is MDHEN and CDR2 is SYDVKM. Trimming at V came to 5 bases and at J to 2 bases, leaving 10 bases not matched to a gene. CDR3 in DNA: TGTGCCAGCAGTGGCAGGGACAGAACGTCCACAGATACGCAGTATTTT. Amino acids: CASSGRDRTSTDTQYF.

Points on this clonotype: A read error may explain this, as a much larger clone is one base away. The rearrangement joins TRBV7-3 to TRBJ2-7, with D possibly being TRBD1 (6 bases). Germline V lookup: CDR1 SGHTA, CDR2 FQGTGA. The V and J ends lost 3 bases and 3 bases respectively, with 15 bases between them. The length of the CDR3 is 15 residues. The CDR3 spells CASSFLDKGVYEQYF. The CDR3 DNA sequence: TGTGCCAGCAGCTTCTTAGACAAGGGGGTCTACGAGCAGTACTTC.

In DNA form, the CDR3 reads TGTGCCAGCAGTTTACACCCGGCCTACGAGCAGTACTTC. It yields the protein CASSLHPAYEQYF. This rearrangement joins TRBV28 to TRBJ2-7, with unresolved D. The germline V gene encodes CDR1 MDHEN and CDR2 SYDVKM. The CDR3 sequence is 13 residues long. V lost 2 bases, J lost 2 bases, and 7 bases lay in between.

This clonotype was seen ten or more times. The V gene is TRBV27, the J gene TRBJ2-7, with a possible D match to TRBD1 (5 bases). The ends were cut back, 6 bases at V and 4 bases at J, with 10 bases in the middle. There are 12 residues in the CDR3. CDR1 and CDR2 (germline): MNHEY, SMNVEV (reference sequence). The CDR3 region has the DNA TGTGCCAGCAGGGGGCGCGGTTACGAGCAGTACTTC. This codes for CASRGRGYEQYF.

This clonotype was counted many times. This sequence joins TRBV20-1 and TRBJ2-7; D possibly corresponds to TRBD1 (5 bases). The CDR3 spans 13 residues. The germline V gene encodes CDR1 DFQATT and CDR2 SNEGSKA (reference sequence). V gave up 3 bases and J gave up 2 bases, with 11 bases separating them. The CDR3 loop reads CSASIRATYEQYF. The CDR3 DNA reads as TGCAGTGCTAGTATCAGGGCCACCTACGAGCAGTACTTC.

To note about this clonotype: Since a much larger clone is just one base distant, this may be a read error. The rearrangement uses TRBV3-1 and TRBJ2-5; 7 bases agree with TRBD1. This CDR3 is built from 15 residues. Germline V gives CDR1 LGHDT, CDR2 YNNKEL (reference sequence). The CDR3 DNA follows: TGTGCCAGCAGCCCTCTCGACAGGGCCCAAGAGACCCAGCACTTC. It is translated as CASSPLDRAQETQHF.

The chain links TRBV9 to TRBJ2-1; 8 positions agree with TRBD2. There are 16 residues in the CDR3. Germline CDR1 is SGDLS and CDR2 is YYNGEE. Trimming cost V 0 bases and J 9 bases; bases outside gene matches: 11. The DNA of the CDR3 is TGTGCCAGCAGCGTAGAGACGGGAGGGTTCTCCATTGAGCAGTTCTTC. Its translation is CASSVETGGFSIEQFF.

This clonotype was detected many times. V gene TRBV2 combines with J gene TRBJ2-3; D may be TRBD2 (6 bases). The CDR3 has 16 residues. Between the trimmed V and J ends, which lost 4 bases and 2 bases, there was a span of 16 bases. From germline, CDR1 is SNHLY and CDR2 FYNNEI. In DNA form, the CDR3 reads TGTGCCAGCAGTGTGGAGGGGTGGCTGAACACAGATACGCAGTATTTT. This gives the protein CASSVEGWLNTDTQYF.

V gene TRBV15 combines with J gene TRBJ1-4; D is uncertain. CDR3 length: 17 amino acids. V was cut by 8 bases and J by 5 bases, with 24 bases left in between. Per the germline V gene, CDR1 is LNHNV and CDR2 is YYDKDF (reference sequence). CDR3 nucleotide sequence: TGTGCCACCGGCATATGGCCAACCACCACCGTAAATGAAAAACTGTTTTTT. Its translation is CATGIWPTTTVNEKLFF.

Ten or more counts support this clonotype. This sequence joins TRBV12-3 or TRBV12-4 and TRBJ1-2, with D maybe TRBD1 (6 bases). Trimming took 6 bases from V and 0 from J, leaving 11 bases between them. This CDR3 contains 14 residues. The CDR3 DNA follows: TGTGCCAGCAGCCAAACAGGGACTAACTATGGCTACACCTTC. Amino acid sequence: CASSQTGTNYGYTF.

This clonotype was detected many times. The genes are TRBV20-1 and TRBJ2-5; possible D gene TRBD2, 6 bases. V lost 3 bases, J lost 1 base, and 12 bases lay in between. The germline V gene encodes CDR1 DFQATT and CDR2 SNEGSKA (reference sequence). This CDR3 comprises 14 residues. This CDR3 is CSARTGTFQETQYF. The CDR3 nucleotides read TGCAGTGCTAGGACCGGGACTTTCCAAGAGACCCAGTACTTC.

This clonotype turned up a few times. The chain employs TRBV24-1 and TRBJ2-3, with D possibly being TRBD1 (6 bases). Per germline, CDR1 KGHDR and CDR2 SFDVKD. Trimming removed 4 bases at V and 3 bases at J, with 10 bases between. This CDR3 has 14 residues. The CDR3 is CATSDSGQTDTQYF. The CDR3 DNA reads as TGTGCCACCAGTGACTCCGGACAGACAGATACGCAGTATTTT.

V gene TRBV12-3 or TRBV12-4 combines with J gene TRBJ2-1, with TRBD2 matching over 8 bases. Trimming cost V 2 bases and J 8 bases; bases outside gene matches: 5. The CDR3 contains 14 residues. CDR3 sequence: CASSLYGRAHEQFF. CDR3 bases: TGTGCCAGCAGTTTATACGGGAGGGCCCATGAGCAGTTCTTC.

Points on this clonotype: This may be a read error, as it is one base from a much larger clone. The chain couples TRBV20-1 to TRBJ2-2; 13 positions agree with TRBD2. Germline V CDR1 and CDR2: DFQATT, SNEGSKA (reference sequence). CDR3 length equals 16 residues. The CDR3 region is CSAREGTSGKTEELFF. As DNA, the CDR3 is TGCAGTGCTAGAGAGGGGACTAGCGGGAAGACCGAGGAGCTGTTTTTT.